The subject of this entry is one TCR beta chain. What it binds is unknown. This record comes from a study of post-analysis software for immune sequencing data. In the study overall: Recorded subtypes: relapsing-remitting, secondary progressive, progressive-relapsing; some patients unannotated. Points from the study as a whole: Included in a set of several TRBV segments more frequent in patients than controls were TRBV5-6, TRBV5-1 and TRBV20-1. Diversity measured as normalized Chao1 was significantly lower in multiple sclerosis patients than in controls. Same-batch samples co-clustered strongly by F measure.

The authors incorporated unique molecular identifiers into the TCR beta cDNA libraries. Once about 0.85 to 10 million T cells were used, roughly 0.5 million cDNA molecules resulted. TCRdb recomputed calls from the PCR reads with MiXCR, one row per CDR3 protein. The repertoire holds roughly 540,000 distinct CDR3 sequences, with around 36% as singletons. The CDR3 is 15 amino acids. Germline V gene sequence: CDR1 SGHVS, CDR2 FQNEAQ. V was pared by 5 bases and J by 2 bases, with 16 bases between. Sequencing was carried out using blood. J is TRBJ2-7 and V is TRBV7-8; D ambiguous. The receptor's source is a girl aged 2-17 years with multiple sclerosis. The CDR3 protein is CASSPPHIGTYEQYF. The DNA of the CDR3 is TGTGCCAGCAGCCCACCTCATATAGGGACCTACGAGCAGTACTTC.